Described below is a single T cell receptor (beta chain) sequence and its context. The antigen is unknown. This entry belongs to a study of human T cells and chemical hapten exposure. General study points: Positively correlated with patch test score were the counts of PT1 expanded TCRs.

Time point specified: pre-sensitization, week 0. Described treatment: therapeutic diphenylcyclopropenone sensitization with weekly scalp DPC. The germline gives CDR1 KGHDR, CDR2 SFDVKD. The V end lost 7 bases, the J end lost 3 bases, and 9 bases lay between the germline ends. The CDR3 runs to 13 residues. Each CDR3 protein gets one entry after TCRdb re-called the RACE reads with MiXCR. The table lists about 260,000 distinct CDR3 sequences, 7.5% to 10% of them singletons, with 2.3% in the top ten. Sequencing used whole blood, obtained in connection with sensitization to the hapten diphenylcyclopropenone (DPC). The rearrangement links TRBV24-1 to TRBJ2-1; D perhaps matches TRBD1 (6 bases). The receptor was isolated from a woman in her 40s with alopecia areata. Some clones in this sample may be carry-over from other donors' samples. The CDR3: CATRDSVYNEQFF. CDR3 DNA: TGTGCCACCAGGGACAGTGTCTACAATGAGCAGTTCTTC.